Below, 30 T cell receptor beta chains from the same sample are listed, as sequenced in a study of shared clonotypes between healthy human individuals. The repertoire was sequenced with immunoSEQ multiplex PCR; TCRdb's copy has only in-frame clones and lacks some. The data hold 2.3 million or so clones, with 85% to 95% observed a single time. The sample was naive CD4+ T cells from PBMCs. The subset is: CD45RA+ positively selected. These receptors were obtained from a man aged 18 to 29 in good health. Some clones in this sample may be carry-over from other donors' samples.

This clone was seen a few times. The rearrangement uses TRBV18 and TRBJ1-2; 8 positions agree with TRBD1. Germline CDR1 reads KGHSH; CDR2 reads LQKENI. V dropped 0 bases and J dropped 6; count of bases not matched to a gene: 9. The CDR3 is 16 amino acids. The CDR3: CASSPPDVTGGHGYTF. The CDR3 coding sequence is TGTGCCAGCTCACCACCGGACGTAACAGGGGGACATGGCTACACCTTC.

V is TRBV11-3 and J is TRBJ1-1; D unresolved. Trimming removed 6 bases at V and 0 bases at J, with 8 bases between. The CDR3 totals 13 residues. The germline V gene encodes CDR1 SGHNT and CDR2 YENEEA. The chain's CDR3 is CASSVSVNTEAFF. The DNA of the CDR3 is TGTGCCAGCAGTGTGTCAGTGAACACTGAAGCTTTCTTT.

J is TRBJ1-2 and V is TRBV11-2; 9 bases are shared with TRBD1. The CDR3 loop spans 16 amino acids. Trimming took 2 bases from V and 2 from J; bases not matched to a gene: 6. CDR1 and CDR2 from the germline V gene are SGHAT and FQNNGV. The CDR3 nucleotides are TGTGCCAGCAGCTTAAGGAGGGACAGGGAGAACTATGGCTACACCTTC. This sequence encodes CASSLRRDRENYGYTF.

This chain uses TRBV11-2 with TRBJ2-1; the match to TRBD2 covers 11 bases. This CDR3 spans 13 amino acids. CDR1 and CDR2 (germline): SGHAT, FQNNGV. With 8 bases clipped from V and 15 bases from J, the junction kept 12 bases outside the gene matches. The CDR3 sequence: CASFSGRASGMFF. The CDR3 coding sequence is TGTGCCAGCTTTAGCGGGAGGGCCTCAGGTATGTTCTTC.

V and J are TRBV7-2 and TRBJ1-5; 8 bases match TRBD1. CDR3 length: 15 amino acids. J was trimmed by 3 bases and V by 8 bases; bases with no gene match: 9. CDR1 SGHTA and CDR2 FQGNSA come from the germline V gene. CDR3 DNA: TGTGCCAGCGGGGCAGGGGGCTCCTTCAATCAGCCCCAGCATTTT. It specifies CASGAGGSFNQPQHF.

The chain links TRBV7-2 to TRBJ2-7; 10 bases are shared with TRBD2. With V trimmed by 4 bases and J by 7 bases, 13 bases remained unmatched. The CDR3 length is 16 residues. CDR1 is SGHTA and CDR2 is FQGNSA in the germline V gene. The chain's CDR3 is CASSSGPPSGSWEQYF. The CDR3 bases are TGTGCCAGCAGCTCCGGGCCGCCTAGCGGGAGTTGGGAGCAGTACTTC.

This chain uses TRBV6-1 with TRBJ2-1; no clear D. The CDR3 runs 12 residues. The V gene lost 7 bases and the J gene lost 6 bases, with 10 bases spanning the gap. Germline CDR1 is MNHNS and CDR2 is SASEGT. For the CDR3, the DNA is TGTGCCAGCACCCGATTCGGCAATGAGCAGTTCTTC. Translating it yields CASTRFGNEQFF.

This chain joins TRBV14 and TRBJ2-7; 7 nucleotides line up with TRBD2. V trimming: 5 bases; J trimming: 0 bases; junction bases outside the gene matches: 10. This CDR3 comprises 16 residues. The germline V gene encodes CDR1 SGHDN and CDR2 FVKESK. In nucleotides, the CDR3 is TGTGCCAGCAGCAGACACACTAGCGCCAGCTCCTACGAGCAGTACTTC. It codes for CASSRHTSASSYEQYF.

In this sample, this clone turned up once. V is TRBV5-8 and J is TRBJ1-5; D is unclear. Per germline, CDR1 SGHTS and CDR2 YDEGEE. CDR3 size: 15 residues. V was clipped by 4 bases and J by 7 bases, with 18 bases between them. The CDR3 sequence: CASSPARRAGQPQHF. The CDR3 DNA reads as TGTGCCAGCAGCCCGGCTAGGAGGGCTGGACAGCCCCAGCATTTT.

V and J are TRBV10-3 and TRBJ2-1, with 9 bases that match TRBD2. V trimming: 7 bases; J trimming: 7 bases; junction bases outside the gene matches: 11. Germline values: CDR1 ENHRY, CDR2 SYGVKD. This CDR3 spans 15 amino acids. CDR3 nucleotide sequence: TGTGCCATCAAAGACGGCGGGAGGGCCTGGAATGAGCAGTTCTTC. As protein: CAIKDGGRAWNEQFF.

About this clone itself: This sample also contains other DNA sequences that code for the same CDR3. The rearrangement links TRBV27 to TRBJ2-3, with D unclear. V was pared by 3 bases and J by 0 bases, with 4 bases between. Per the germline V gene, CDR1 is MNHEY and CDR2 is SMNVEV (reference sequence). The CDR3 has 13 residues. The CDR3 region is CASSLSSTDTQYF. CDR3 bases: TGTGCCAGCAGTTTGTCTAGCACAGATACGCAGTATTTT.

The J gene is TRBJ2-7, the V gene TRBV25-1, with 9 bases aligning to TRBD1. J lost 3 bases, V lost 6 bases, and 15 bases had no gene match. CDR1 is MGHDK, CDR2 SYGVNS, per germline. This CDR3 is built from 17 residues. The CDR3 bases are TGTGCCAGCAGCCCTAGTAATAGGGGGGACAGGGACTACGAGCAGTACTTC. It encodes CASSPSNRGDRDYEQYF.

This clone showed up just once. The rearrangement links TRBV27 to TRBJ1-1, with TRBD1 matching 7 bases. This CDR3 contains 14 residues. After removal of 5 bases from V and 3 bases from J, the junction contained 6 bases not matched to a gene. Germline assignment: CDR1 MNHEY and CDR2 SMNVEV (reference sequence). CDR3 DNA: TGTGCCAGCAGTCGATACAGGGGAGACACTGAAGCTTTCTTT. It encodes CASSRYRGDTEAFF.

CDR3 protein: CASSQDYGSEQYF. The DNA for the CDR3 is TGTGCCAGCAGCCAAGATTATGGGAGCGAGCAGTACTTC. The chain has TRBV4-2 and TRBJ2-7, with a tentative D call TRBD2 (5 bases). V lost 0 bases, J lost 6 bases, and 9 bases lay in between. The CDR3 extends over 13 amino acids. From germline, CDR1 is LGHNA and CDR2 YNFKEQ.

The V call is TRBV5-6, the J call TRBJ2-7, with D tentatively TRBD2 (6 bases). The CDR3 consists of 15 residues. Germline CDR1 reads SGHDT; CDR2 reads YYEEEE. Trimming shortened V by 6 bases and J by 1 base, and 17 bases separated the two germline ends. CDR3 sequence reads: CASTYRGGGSYEQYF. The CDR3 DNA follows: TGTGCCAGCACCTACCGGGGAGGCGGATCCTACGAGCAGTACTTC. The whole variable domain, remainder taken from reference TRBV5-6 and TRBJ2-7, is DAGVTQSPTHLIKTRGQQVTLRCSPKSGHDTVSWYQQALGQGPQFIFQYYEEEERQRGNFPDRFSGHQFPNYSSELNVNALLLGDSALYLCASTYRGGGSYEQYFGPGTRLTVT.

A word on this clone: The sample carries other DNA sequences with the same CDR3. The chain carries TRBV28 and TRBJ1-2, with unresolved D. This CDR3 has 13 residues. V was shortened by 3 bases and J by 0 bases, with 5 bases between the two germline ends. Germline-derived CDR1 and CDR2 are MDHEN and SYDVKM. CDR3 amino acids: CASSFRANYGYTF. The DNA for the CDR3 is TGTGCCAGCAGTTTTAGAGCTAACTATGGCTACACCTTC.

The count of this clone is one. This chain links TRBV4-1 with TRBJ2-4, with TRBD2 matching 13 bases. Germline V gene data show CDR1 as MGHRA and CDR2 as YSYEKL. With 0 bases clipped from V and 0 bases from J, the junction kept 5 bases outside the gene matches. CDR3 length: 19 amino acids. The CDR3 sequence is CASSQEGTSGALAKNIQYF. The CDR3 DNA sequence: TGCGCCAGCAGCCAAGAGGGGACTAGCGGGGCCCTAGCCAAAAACATTCAGTACTTC.

This clone is a singleton in its sample. The chain joins TRBV5-5 to TRBJ2-7; 9 bases fit TRBD1. After removal of 3 bases from V and 2 bases from J, the junction contained 3 bases not matched to a gene. Germline loops: CDR1 SGHKS, CDR2 YYEKEE (reference sequence). CDR3 length: 14 amino acids. CDR3 DNA sequence: TGTGCCAGCAGCTACTGGGACAGGGCCTACGAGCAGTACTTC. It encodes CASSYWDRAYEQYF.

The chain couples TRBV5-6 to TRBJ2-1, with 10 bases identical to TRBD2. V lost 5 bases to trimming and J lost 6 bases; unmatched junction nucleotides: 8. The CDR3 has 15 residues. Germline lookup yields CDR1 SGHDT and CDR2 YYEEEE. CDR3 in amino acids: CASRLLAGIGNEQFF. In DNA form, the CDR3 reads TGTGCCAGCAGGTTACTAGCGGGAATTGGCAATGAGCAGTTCTTC.

The chain joins TRBV28 to TRBJ2-5; a possible D gene is TRBD2 (5 bases). With 10 bases removed from V and 7 bases from J, the gap between germline ends came to 16 bases. The V gene's germline CDR1 is MDHEN and CDR2 SYDVKM. The CDR3 has 12 residues. CDR3 region: CAIGGGIGTQYF. CDR3 in DNA: TGTGCCATCGGCGGAGGAATTGGGACCCAGTACTTC. Filled out from reference TRBV28 and TRBJ2-5, the complete variable domain reads DVKVTQSSRYLVKRTGEKVFLECVQDMDHENMFWYRQDPGLGLRLIYFSYDVKMKEKGDIPEGYSVSREKKERFSLILESASTNQTSMYLCAIGGGIGTQYFGPGTRLLVL.

The V and J genes are TRBV18 and TRBJ2-6, with 9 bases fitting TRBD1. From germline, CDR1 is KGHSH and CDR2 LQKENI. V trimming: 5 bases; J trimming: 4 bases; junction bases outside the gene matches: 9. This CDR3 region has 17 residues. Written as DNA, the CDR3 is TGTGCCAGCTCAACTACAGGGGGCGCATCGGGGGCCAACGTCCTGACTTTC. It yields the protein CASSTTGGASGANVLTF.

The chain links TRBV7-9 to TRBJ1-1, with D tentatively TRBD1 (5 bases). The ends were cut back, 5 bases at V and 8 bases at J, with 12 bases in the middle. Germline loops: CDR1 SEHNR, CDR2 FQNEAQ (reference sequence). The CDR3 extends over 12 amino acids. In nucleotides, the CDR3 is TGTGCCAGCAGCAACAGGTGGTCCGAAGCTTTCTTT. Translated, it gives CASSNRWSEAFF. The full variable domain, its missing parts supplied by reference TRBV7-9 and TRBJ1-1, is DTGVSQNPRHKITKRGQNVTFRCDPISEHNRLYWYRQTLGQGPEFLTYFQNEAQLEKSRLLSDRFSAERPKGSFSTLEIQRTEQGDSAMYLCASSNRWSEAFFGQGTRLTVV.

The genes are TRBV5-1 and TRBJ2-2; D is ambiguous. The CDR3 has 14 amino acids. Germline V gives CDR1 SGHRS, CDR2 YFSETQ. The germline V and J ends were trimmed by 4 bases and 6 bases, with 13 bases remaining between them. This CDR3 reads CASSEDMGSGELFF. The CDR3 nucleotides read TGCGCCAGCAGCGAGGATATGGGTTCCGGGGAGCTGTTTTTT.

The V gene is TRBV6-5, the J gene TRBJ2-7, with 7 bases identical to TRBD1. The CDR3 is 13 residues long. The V and J ends lost 8 bases and 3 bases, in that order; junction bases with no gene match: 7. From germline, CDR1 is MNHEY and CDR2 SVGAGI. As DNA, the CDR3 is TGTGCCAGCGCGCGGACAGGCAACTACGAGCAGTACTTC. It is translated as CASARTGNYEQYF.

Here the CDR3 DNA reads TGTGCCAGCGGGATGAAGGTCCACGAGCAGTACTTC. Translation gives CASGMKVHEQYF. The chain employs TRBV11-2 and TRBJ2-7; D remains ambiguous. Per the germline V gene, CDR1 is SGHAT and CDR2 is FQNNGV. Trimming shortened V by 8 bases and J by 5 bases, and 13 bases separated the two germline ends. The CDR3 extends over 12 amino acids. Complete variable domain (other parts from reference TRBV11-2 and TRBJ2-7): EAGVAQSPRYKIIEKRQSVAFWCNPISGHATLYWYQQILGQGPKLLIQFQNNGVVDDSQLPKDRFSAERLKGVDSTLKIQPAKLEDSAVYLCASGMKVHEQYFGPGTRLTVT.

This clone was picked up one time. V and J are TRBV11-3 and TRBJ2-1, with D perhaps matching TRBD1 or TRBD2 (5 bases each). Trimming removed 1 base at V and 10 bases at J, with 11 bases between. This CDR3 contains 13 residues. Germline lookup yields CDR1 SGHNT and CDR2 YENEEA. In nucleotides, the CDR3 is TGTGCCAGCAGCTTAGCCCAGGGAGACGAGCAGTTCTTC. It codes for CASSLAQGDEQFF.

A few counts support this clone. The chain uses TRBV7-2 and TRBJ1-5; maybe TRBD1 (5 bases). The CDR3 contains 15 residues. V was trimmed by 4 bases and J by 6 bases, leaving 16 bases between them. Germline CDR1 SGHTA, CDR2 FQGNSA. The CDR3 is CASSSGPLGTQPQHF. In nucleotides, the CDR3 is TGTGCCAGCAGCTCGGGACCCCTGGGGACTCAGCCCCAGCATTTT.

This sequence joins TRBV28 and TRBJ1-2, with D hard to call. V lost 4 bases, J lost 7 bases, and 16 bases lay in between. CDR3 length: 14 residues. Germline CDR1 MDHEN, CDR2 SYDVKM. The CDR3 is CASSSHDGLGGYTF. DNA of the CDR3: TGTGCCAGCAGTTCCCACGACGGCCTGGGTGGCTACACCTTC.

Only one count was recorded for this clone. The V call is TRBV7-2, the J call TRBJ2-1; 10 nucleotides agree with TRBD2. After removal of 5 bases from V and 9 bases from J, the junction contained 13 bases not matched to a gene. CDR1 SGHTA and CDR2 FQGNSA come from the germline V gene. This CDR3 contains 16 residues. This chain's CDR3 is CASSTSIASGSPEQFF. The CDR3, as DNA: TGTGCCAGCAGCACGAGCATCGCTAGCGGGAGCCCTGAGCAGTTCTTC.

Turning to this clone: The sample carries other DNA sequences with the same CDR3. The chain couples TRBV28 to TRBJ2-7; D could derive from TRBD1 or TRBD2 (5 bases each). Germline CDR1 is MDHEN and CDR2 is SYDVKM. V lost 5 bases and J lost 2, with 7 bases in between. The CDR3 contains 12 residues. The CDR3: CASSPGPYEQYF. CDR3 DNA: TGTGCCAGCAGTCCGGGGCCCTACGAGCAGTACTTC.